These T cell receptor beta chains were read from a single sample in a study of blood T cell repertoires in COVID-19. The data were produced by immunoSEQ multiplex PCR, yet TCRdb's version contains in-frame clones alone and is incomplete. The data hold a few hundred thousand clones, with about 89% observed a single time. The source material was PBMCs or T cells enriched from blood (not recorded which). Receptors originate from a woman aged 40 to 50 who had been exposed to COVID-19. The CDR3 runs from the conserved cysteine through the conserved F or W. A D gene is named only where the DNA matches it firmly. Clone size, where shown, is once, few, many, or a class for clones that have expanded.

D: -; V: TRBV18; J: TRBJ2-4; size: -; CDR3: CASSVGAGRNPLAKNIQYF; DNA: TGTGCCAGCTCAGTAGGGGCCGGACGCAACCCGCTAGCCAAAAACATTCAGTACTTC
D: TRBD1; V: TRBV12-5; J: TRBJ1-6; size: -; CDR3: CASGLFTGTAYNSPLHF; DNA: TGTGCTAGTGGTTTGTTCACCGGGACAGCCTATAATTCACCCCTCCACTTT
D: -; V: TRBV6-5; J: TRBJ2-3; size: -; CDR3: CASSRVTDTQYF; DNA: TGTGCCAGCAGTCGGGTCACAGATACGCAGTATTTT
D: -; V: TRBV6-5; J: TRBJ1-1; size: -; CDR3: CASSYSSGPNTEAFF; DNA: TGTGCCAGCAGTTACTCTTCAGGGCCGAACACTGAAGCTTTCTTT
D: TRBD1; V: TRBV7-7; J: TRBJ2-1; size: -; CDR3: CASSKQGLHEQFF; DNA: TGTGCTAGCAGCAAACAGGGGTTGCATGAGCAGTTCTTC
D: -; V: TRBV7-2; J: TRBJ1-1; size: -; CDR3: CASSLNSYTEAFF; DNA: TGTGCCAGCAGCTTAAACAGCTACACTGAAGCTTTCTTT
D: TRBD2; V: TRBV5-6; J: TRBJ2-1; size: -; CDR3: CASSRGLAGGVSKYNEQFF; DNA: TGTGCCAGCAGCCGGGGACTAGCGGGGGGAGTTTCGAAATACAATGAGCAGTTCTTC
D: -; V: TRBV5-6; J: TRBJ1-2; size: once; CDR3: CASSLNRASGYTF; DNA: TGTGCCAGCAGTTTAAACAGGGCTTCTGGCTACACCTTC
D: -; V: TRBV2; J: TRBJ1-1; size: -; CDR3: CASSPAHQAFF; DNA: TGTGCCAGCAGTCCCGCACACCAAGCTTTCTTT
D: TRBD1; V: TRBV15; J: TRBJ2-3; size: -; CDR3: CATSTGVGQGATDTQYF; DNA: TGTGCCACCAGCACTGGTGTGGGACAGGGGGCGACAGATACGCAGTATTTT
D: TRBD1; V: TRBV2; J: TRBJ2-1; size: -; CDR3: CASSLDRGLNHEQFF; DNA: TGTGCCAGCAGTCTTGACAGGGGATTGAACCATGAGCAGTTCTTC
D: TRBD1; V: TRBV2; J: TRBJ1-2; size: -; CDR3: CASRGTGTVGMGYTF; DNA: TGTGCCAGCAGAGGGACAGGCACCGTCGGTATGGGCTACACCTTC
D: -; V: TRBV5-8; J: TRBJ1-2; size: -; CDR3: CASSFTVTQGYGYTF; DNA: TGTGCCAGCAGCTTCACAGTGACCCAGGGCTATGGCTACACCTTC
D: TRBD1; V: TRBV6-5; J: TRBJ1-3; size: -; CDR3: CASSRVRGTGNTIYF; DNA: TGTGCCAGCAGTCGAGTCAGGGGGACTGGAAACACCATATATTTT
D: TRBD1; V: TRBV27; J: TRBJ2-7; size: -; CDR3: CASSAGAGGWGEQYF; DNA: TGTGCCAGCAGTGCCGGGGCAGGGGGTTGGGGGGAGCAGTACTTC
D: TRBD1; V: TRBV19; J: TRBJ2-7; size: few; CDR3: CASRDRALEQYF; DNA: TGTGCCAGTAGGGACAGGGCGCTCGAGCAGTACTTC
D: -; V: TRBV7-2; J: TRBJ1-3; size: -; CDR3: CASSLRVSGNTIYF; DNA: TGTGCCAGCAGCTTGCGGGTCTCTGGAAACACCATATATTTT
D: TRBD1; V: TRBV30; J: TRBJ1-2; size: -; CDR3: CAWSHQGVDGYTF; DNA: TGTGCCTGGAGCCACCAGGGGGTCGATGGCTACACCTTC
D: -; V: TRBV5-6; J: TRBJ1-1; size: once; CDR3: CASSYTGGTEAFF; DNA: TGTGCCAGCAGCTACACTGGGGGGACTGAAGCTTTCTTT
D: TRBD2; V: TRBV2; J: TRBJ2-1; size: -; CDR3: CASTREGSYNEQFF; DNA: TGTGCCAGCACTCGGGAGGGTTCCTACAATGAGCAGTTCTTC
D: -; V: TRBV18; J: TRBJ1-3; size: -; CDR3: CASSPGRGPGNTIYF; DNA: TGTGCCAGCTCACCGGGGCGGGGTCCGGGAAACACCATATATTTT
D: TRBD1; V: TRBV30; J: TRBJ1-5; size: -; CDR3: CAWSTTGRGSQPQHF; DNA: TGTGCCTGGAGTACGACAGGGCGGGGTTCCCAACCCCAGCATTTT
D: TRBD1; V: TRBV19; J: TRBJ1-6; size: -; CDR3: CASSTQGAYNSPLHF; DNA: TGTGCCAGTAGTACACAGGGGGCGTATAATTCACCCCTCCACTTT
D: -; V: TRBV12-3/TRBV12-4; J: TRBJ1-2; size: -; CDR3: CASSLPGDYGYTF; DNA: TGTGCCAGCAGTCTACCAGGGGACTATGGCTACACCTTC
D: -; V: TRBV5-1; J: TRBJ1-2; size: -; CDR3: CASSLAEDFGYTF; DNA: TGCGCCAGCAGCTTGGCCGAAGACTTCGGCTACACCTTC
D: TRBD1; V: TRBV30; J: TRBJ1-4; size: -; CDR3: CAWSGIGQGKREKLFF; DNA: TGTGCCTGGAGTGGGATTGGACAGGGGAAGAGAGAAAAACTGTTTTTT
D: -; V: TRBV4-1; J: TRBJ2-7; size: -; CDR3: CASSPRDNSYEQYF; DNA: TGCGCCAGCAGCCCGAGGGACAACTCCTACGAGCAGTACTTC
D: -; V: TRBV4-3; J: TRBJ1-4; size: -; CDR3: CASSQYNTATNEKLFF; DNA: TGCGCCAGCAGCCAATACAACACCGCAACTAATGAAAAACTGTTTTTT
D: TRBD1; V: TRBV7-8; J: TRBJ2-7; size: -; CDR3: CASSYLGQGTYEQYF; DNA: TGTGCCAGCAGCTACCTCGGACAGGGCACCTACGAGCAGTACTTC
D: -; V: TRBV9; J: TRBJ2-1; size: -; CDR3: CASSVGAVLPNEQFF; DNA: TGTGCCAGCAGCGTAGGGGCCGTCTTACCGAATGAGCAGTTCTTC
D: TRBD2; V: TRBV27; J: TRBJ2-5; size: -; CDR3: CASRAAGGRETQYF; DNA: TGTGCCAGCAGAGCCGCGGGGGGTAGGGAGACCCAGTACTTC
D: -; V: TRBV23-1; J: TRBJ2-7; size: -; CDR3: CASTEGPKSAHEQYF; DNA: TGCGCCAGCACGGAGGGCCCCAAGTCTGCTCACGAGCAGTACTTC
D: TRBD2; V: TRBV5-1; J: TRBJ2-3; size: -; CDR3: CASSLERGPTADTQYF; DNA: TGCGCCAGCAGCTTAGAGCGGGGCCCCACGGCAGATACGCAGTATTTT
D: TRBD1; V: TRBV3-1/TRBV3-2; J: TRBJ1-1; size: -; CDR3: CASSLGTVEAFF; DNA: TGTGCCAGCAGCCTCGGGACAGTTGAAGCTTTCTTT
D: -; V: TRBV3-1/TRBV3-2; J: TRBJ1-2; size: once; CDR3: CASSPGTGGHTF; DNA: TGTGCCAGCAGCCCCGGGACCGGGGGTCACACCTTC
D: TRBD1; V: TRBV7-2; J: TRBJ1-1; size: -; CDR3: CASIPRTGLGTEAFF; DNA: TGTGCCAGCATCCCCCGGACAGGTCTAGGCACTGAAGCTTTCTTT
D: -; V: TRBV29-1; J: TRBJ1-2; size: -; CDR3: CSVRAGGRMDGYTF; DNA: TGCAGCGTTCGCGCTGGGGGCCGGATGGATGGCTACACCTTC
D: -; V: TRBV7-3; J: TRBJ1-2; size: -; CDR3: CASSFIRGYYGYTF; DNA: TGTGCCAGCAGCTTTATCCGGGGGTACTATGGCTACACCTTC
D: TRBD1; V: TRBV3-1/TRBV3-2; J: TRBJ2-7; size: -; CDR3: CASSRNPGQGSYEQYF; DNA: TGTGCCAGCAGCCGAAACCCGGGACAGGGATCCTACGAGCAGTACTTC
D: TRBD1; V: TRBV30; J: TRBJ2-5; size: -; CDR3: CALDRGQAETQYF; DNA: TGTGCCTTGGACAGGGGCCAAGCGGAGACCCAGTACTTC
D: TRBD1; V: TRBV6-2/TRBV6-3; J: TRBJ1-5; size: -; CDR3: CASSGQGTAVYSNQPQHF; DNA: TGTGCCAGCAGCGGACAGGGGACCGCCGTTTATAGCAATCAGCCCCAGCATTTT
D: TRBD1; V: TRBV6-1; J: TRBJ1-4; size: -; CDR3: CASSVTGQGRTNEKLFF; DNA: TGTGCCAGCAGTGTAACTGGACAGGGGAGAACTAATGAAAAACTGTTTTTT
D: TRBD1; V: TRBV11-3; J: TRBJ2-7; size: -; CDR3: CASSTMGGGQDDYEQYF; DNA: TGTGCCAGCAGCACCATGGGTGGTGGACAGGACGACTACGAGCAGTACTTC
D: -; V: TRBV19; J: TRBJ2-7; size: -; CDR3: CASSMWVEDEQYF; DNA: TGTGCCAGTAGTATGTGGGTTGAGGACGAGCAGTACTTC
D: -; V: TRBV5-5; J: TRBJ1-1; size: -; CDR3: CASSRAEVNTEAFF; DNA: TGTGCCAGCAGTCGGGCGGAGGTGAACACTGAAGCTTTCTTT
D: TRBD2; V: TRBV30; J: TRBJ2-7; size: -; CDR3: CASTGGAAYEQYF; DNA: TGTGCTTCGACGGGGGGAGCGGCCTACGAGCAGTACTTC
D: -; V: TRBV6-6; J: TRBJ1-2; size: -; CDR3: CASSYLAVTYGYTF; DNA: TGTGCCAGCAGTTACTTGGCCGTAACGTATGGCTACACCTTC
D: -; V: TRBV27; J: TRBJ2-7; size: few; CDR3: CASSPARFRSRDEQYF; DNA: TGTGCCAGCAGTCCTGCTAGGTTCCGCTCCAGGGACGAGCAGTACTTC
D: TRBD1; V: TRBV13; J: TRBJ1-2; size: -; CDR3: CASSLDQRTGNGYTF; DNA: TGTGCCAGCAGCTTAGATCAGAGGACAGGGAATGGCTACACCTTC
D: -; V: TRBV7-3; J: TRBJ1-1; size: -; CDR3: CASSLKARDTEAFF; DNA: TGTGCCAGCAGCTTAAAAGCGAGGGACACTGAAGCTTTCTTT
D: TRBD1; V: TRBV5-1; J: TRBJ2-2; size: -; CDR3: CASSFRTGVGTGELFF; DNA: TGCGCCAGCAGCTTTCGGACAGGGGTTGGCACCGGGGAGCTGTTTTTT
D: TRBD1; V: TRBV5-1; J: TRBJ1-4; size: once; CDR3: CASSYGTVNEKLFF; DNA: TGCGCCAGCAGCTACGGGACAGTCAATGAAAAACTGTTTTTT
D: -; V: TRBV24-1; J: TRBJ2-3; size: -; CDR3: CATRGRPTDTQYF; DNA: TGTGCCACCAGGGGCAGGCCTACAGATACGCAGTATTTT
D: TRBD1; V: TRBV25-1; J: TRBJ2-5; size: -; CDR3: CASSPPGTGGETQYF; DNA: TGTGCCAGCAGTCCACCGGGGACAGGAGGAGAGACCCAGTACTTC
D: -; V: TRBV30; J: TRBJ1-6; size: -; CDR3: CAWSQVPGSPLHF; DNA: TGTGCCTGGAGTCAAGTCCCGGGATCACCCCTCCACTTT
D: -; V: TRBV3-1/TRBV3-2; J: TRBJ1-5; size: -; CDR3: CASSPSASEPQHF; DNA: TGTGCCAGCAGCCCAAGCGCAAGTGAGCCCCAGCATTTT
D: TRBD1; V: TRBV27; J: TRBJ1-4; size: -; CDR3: CASKSNPTGIYEKLFF; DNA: TGTGCCAGCAAGTCGAACCCGACAGGGATTTATGAAAAACTGTTTTTT
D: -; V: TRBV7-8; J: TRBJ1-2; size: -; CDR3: CASSPRQAPNYGYTF; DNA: TGTGCCAGCAGCCCCCGACAGGCGCCTAACTATGGCTACACCTTC
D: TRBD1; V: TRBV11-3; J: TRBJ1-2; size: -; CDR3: CASSLGDSYGYTF; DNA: TGTGCCAGCAGCTTAGGGGACAGCTATGGCTACACCTTC